These 32 T cell receptor beta chains came from one sample sequenced in a study of cytomegalovirus exposure and HLA in healthy donors. 13 Jbeta primers and 60 Vbeta primers were used for the PCR. Assay used: immunoSEQ multiplex PCR; TCRdb lists only in-frame clones, some missing. The profile shows around 200,000 clones, 82% of them singletons. Sequencing was carried out using PBMCs. The receptors originated from a woman aged 40-49 years in good health and CMV-seronegative.

The gene calls are TRBV5-1 and TRBJ2-5, with D possibly TRBD2 on 7 matching bases. The CDR3 is 14 residues long. From germline, CDR1 is SGHRS and CDR2 YFSETQ. Trimming took off 0 bases at V and 5 bases at J, with 11 bases between the two ends. The CDR3 DNA reads as TGCGCCAGCAGCTTGGGCGGGGGCTGGGAGACCCAGTACTTC. Translating gives CASSLGGGWETQYF.

The genes are TRBV4-2 and TRBJ1-5; TRBD1 might be the D (5 bases). The CDR3 covers 15 residues. V gave up 0 bases and J gave up 8 bases, with 14 bases separating them. From germline, CDR1 is LGHNA and CDR2 YNFKEQ. The CDR3 nucleotides read TGTGCCAGCAGCCAAGATGTCGGGGGGTGGGAGCCCCAGCATTTT. This sequence encodes CASSQDVGGWEPQHF.

The rearrangement uses TRBV7-3 and TRBJ2-1, with 9 bases lining up with TRBD1. The junction had 7 bases not matched to a gene; V was cut back by 5 bases and J by 5 bases. CDR1 SGHTA and CDR2 FQGTGA come from the germline V gene. This CDR3 spans 15 amino acids. The CDR3 loop reads CASSPSRDRDNEQFF. Written as DNA, the CDR3 is TGTGCCAGCAGCCCCTCCCGGGACAGGGACAATGAGCAGTTCTTC.

This sequence joins TRBV5-1 and TRBJ2-1; 8 bases agree with TRBD2. The CDR3 has 16 residues. The V gene end was trimmed by 4 bases and the J gene end by 7 bases; junction bases not matched to a gene: 13. Germline V gene lookup returns CDR1 SGHRS and CDR2 YFSETQ. CDR3 amino acids: CASSPREGGDQNEQFF. The CDR3 DNA reads TGCGCCAGCAGCCCTCGGGAGGGAGGAGATCAGAATGAGCAGTTCTTC.

V usage is TRBV6-1 and J usage is TRBJ2-7; D not resolved. This CDR3 contains 14 residues. Trimming stripped 7 bases from V and 2 bases from J, with 15 bases between. CDR1 is MNHNS, CDR2 SASEGT, per germline. This CDR3 reads CASNRGDFPYEQYF. Here the CDR3 DNA reads TGTGCCAGCAATCGAGGTGATTTCCCCTACGAGCAGTACTTC.

This clone has only one observation. The chain is built from TRBV9 and TRBJ2-7; 9 bases fit TRBD1. The trim removed 2 bases at V and 3 bases at J, leaving 6 bases unmatched. The CDR3 has 15 amino acids. CDR1 and CDR2 (germline): SGDLS, YYNGEE. CDR3 coding DNA: TGTGCCAGCAGCGTCGGGACAGGGCACTACTACGAGCAGTACTTC. Translation gives CASSVGTGHYYEQYF.

This chain connects TRBV19 to TRBJ2-5, with D perhaps matching TRBD1 (5 bases). CDR1 and CDR2 (germline): LNHDA, SQIVND (reference sequence). Between the trimmed V and J ends, which lost 6 bases and 1 base, there was a span of 12 bases. This CDR3 comprises 14 residues. The CDR3 region is CASRGHIPQETQYF. CDR3 coding DNA: TGTGCCAGTAGAGGACACATACCCCAAGAGACCCAGTACTTC.

The V and J genes are TRBV6-5 and TRBJ2-7; the match to TRBD1 covers 10 bases. This CDR3 is 14 amino acids long. V trimming: 5 bases; J trimming: 7 bases; junction bases outside the gene matches: 8. CDR1 and CDR2 (germline): MNHEY, SVGAGI. In DNA, the CDR3 is TGTGCCAGCAGTCGGGGACAGGGGCTCGGTGAGCAGTACTTC. Protein: CASSRGQGLGEQYF.

V and J are TRBV4-1 and TRBJ1-1; no firm D call. The CDR3 runs to 13 residues. The V end was cut by 6 bases, the J end by 4 bases, with 12 bases between. Germline V CDR1 and CDR2: MGHRA, YSYEKL. CDR3 sequence: CASRGREGTEAFF. The DNA for the CDR3 is TGCGCCAGCAGGGGGAGGGAAGGCACTGAAGCTTTCTTT.

The gene calls are TRBV6-4 and TRBJ2-5; 8 bases align to TRBD2. After removal of 4 bases from V and 4 bases from J, the junction contained 2 bases not matched to a gene. CDR3 length: 13 residues. Germline CDR1 MRHNA, CDR2 SNTAGT. CDR3 protein: CASSASGRETQYF. For the CDR3, the DNA is TGTGCCAGCAGTGCGAGCGGGAGAGAGACCCAGTACTTC.

The chain is built from TRBV9 and TRBJ2-7; 8 positions match TRBD2. V shed 2 bases, J shed 4 bases, and the junction held 8 bases outside the gene matches. Germline CDR1 SGDLS, CDR2 YYNGEE. This CDR3 comprises 15 residues. CDR3 in amino acids: CASSVGSGSWYEQYF. The CDR3, as DNA: TGTGCCAGCAGCGTGGGAAGCGGGAGTTGGTACGAGCAGTACTTC. Variable domain in full (rest from reference TRBV9 and TRBJ2-7): DSGVTQTPKHLITATGQRVTLRCSPRSGDLSVYWYQQSLDQGLQFLIQYYNGEERAKGNILERFSAQQFPDLHSELNLSSLELGDSALYFCASSVGSGSWYEQYFGPGTRLTVT.

The V gene is TRBV28, the J gene TRBJ1-1; D might be TRBD1 (6 bases). Trimming took off 10 bases at V and 3 bases at J, with 21 bases between the two ends. The CDR3 spans 15 residues. From germline, CDR1 is MDHEN and CDR2 SYDVKM. The CDR3 DNA reads as TGTGCCACCCTTAAGGGGCACCCAGGGGACACTGAAGCTTTCTTT. Protein sequence: CATLKGHPGDTEAFF. Drawing the rest from reference TRBV28 and TRBJ1-1, the complete variable domain is DVKVTQSSRYLVKRTGEKVFLECVQDMDHENMFWYRQDPGLGLRLIYFSYDVKMKEKGDIPEGYSVSREKKERFSLILESASTNQTSMYLCATLKGHPGDTEAFFGQGTRLTVV.

The CDR3 loop reads CATSRSLAAGCTQYF. The CDR3 coding sequence is TGTGCCACCAGCAGGTCCCTGGCCGCAGGGTGTACGCAGTATTTT. The V gene is TRBV15, the J gene TRBJ2-3, with D maybe TRBD1 (5 bases). Germline lookup yields CDR1 LNHNV and CDR2 YYDKDF (reference sequence). This CDR3 region has 15 residues. Trimming cost V 3 bases and J 8 bases, with 18 bases left between them.

The V gene is TRBV7-8, the J gene TRBJ2-7; 7 bases match TRBD2. The junction had 4 bases not matched to a gene; V was cut back by 5 bases and J by 0 bases. The length of the CDR3 is 14 residues. Germline V lookup: CDR1 SGHVS, CDR2 FQNEAQ. The CDR3 DNA reads TGTGCCAGCAGCCCCGCGGGAGTCTCCTACGAGCAGTACTTC. Translating gives CASSPAGVSYEQYF.

V usage is TRBV28 and J usage is TRBJ1-5; D remains ambiguous. Germline CDR1 MDHEN, CDR2 SYDVKM. The CDR3 length is 15 residues. V was shortened by 7 bases and J by 1 base, with 14 bases between the two germline ends. CDR3 protein: CASTPGEASNQPQHF. The CDR3 DNA reads as TGTGCCAGCACCCCGGGTGAGGCAAGCAATCAGCCCCAGCATTTT.

The chain combines TRBV19 with TRBJ2-1; TRBD2 matches 7 bases. CDR1 LNHDA and CDR2 SQIVND come from the germline V gene (reference sequence). The junction had 7 bases not matched to a gene; V was cut back by 5 bases and J by 3 bases. The CDR3 length is 15 residues. The CDR3 loop reads CASSVSSGYYNEQFF. In nucleotides, the CDR3 is TGTGCCAGTAGTGTATCTAGCGGTTACTACAATGAGCAGTTCTTC.

The J gene is TRBJ1-1, the V gene TRBV4-1, with TRBD1 matching 7 bases. The germline gives CDR1 MGHRA, CDR2 YSYEKL. CDR3 length: 13 amino acids. Trimming removed 0 bases from V and 11 bases from J; junction bases left unmatched: 6. The CDR3 spells CASSQERGRGAFF. DNA for the CDR3: TGCGCCAGCAGCCAAGAAAGGGGGCGAGGTGCTTTCTTT.

The chain recombines TRBV11-2 with TRBJ2-4, with D possibly being TRBD1 (6 bases). CDR3 length: 14 amino acids. CDR1 is SGHAT, CDR2 FQNNGV, per germline. V was clipped by 1 base and J by 8 bases, with 12 bases between them. The CDR3 DNA reads TGTGCCAGCAGCTTAGCCCTTGGGACATACATTCAGTACTTC. Translation: CASSLALGTYIQYF. Full variable domain (rest looked up from reference TRBV11-2 and TRBJ2-4): EAGVAQSPRYKIIEKRQSVAFWCNPISGHATLYWYQQILGQGPKLLIQFQNNGVVDDSQLPKDRFSAERLKGVDSTLKIQPAKLEDSAVYLCASSLALGTYIQYFGAGTRLSVL.

The gene calls are TRBV7-6 and TRBJ2-1, with 8 nucleotides matching TRBD2. With 5 bases clipped from V and 8 bases from J, the junction kept 11 bases outside the gene matches. CDR3 length: 15 residues. Germline CDR1 reads SGHVS; CDR2 reads FNYEAQ. CDR3 protein: CASSRLSSGSYEQFF. The CDR3 nucleotides are TGTGCCAGCAGCCGCCTTTCGAGCGGGAGTTATGAGCAGTTCTTC.

V usage is TRBV5-1 and J usage is TRBJ2-1; no clear D gene. The V end lost 1 base, the J end lost 0 bases, and 11 bases lay between the germline ends. The CDR3 covers 16 residues. Germline CDR1 SGHRS, CDR2 YFSETQ. The DNA of the CDR3 is TGCGCCAGCAGCTTGTTATCCGCGAGCTCCTACAATGAGCAGTTCTTC. This sequence encodes CASSLLSASSYNEQFF.

In its sample, this clone was seen a few times. The chain combines TRBV29-1 with TRBJ2-7; the D is unclear. V gave up 4 bases and J gave up 1 base, with 8 bases separating them. The CDR3 is made up of 12 amino acids. The germline gives CDR1 SQVTM, CDR2 ANQGSEA. The CDR3 DNA sequence: TGCAGCGTTGCAACAGCTTCCTACGAGCAGTACTTC. Encoded protein: CSVATASYEQYF.

The V call is TRBV28, the J call TRBJ1-3; 7 bases agree with TRBD1. Germline V CDR1 and CDR2: MDHEN, SYDVKM. The J segment lost 4 bases and the V segment lost 6 bases, leaving 3 bases of the junction unmatched. The CDR3 spans 13 residues. CDR3 sequence (DNA): TGTGCCAGCAGGCAGGGGGGCGGAAACACCATATATTTT. This encodes CASRQGGGNTIYF.

The CDR3 protein is CATSREFGTGTDTQYF. The CDR3 DNA sequence: TGTGCCACCAGCAGAGAGTTCGGGACAGGGACAGATACGCAGTATTTT. The rearrangement uses TRBV15 and TRBJ2-3, with 9 positions matching TRBD1. With 0 bases clipped from V and 3 bases from J, the junction kept 4 bases outside the gene matches. CDR3 length: 16 amino acids. Germline CDR1 and CDR2: LNHNV and YYDKDF (reference sequence).

V and J are TRBV19 and TRBJ2-7; no clear D gene. The germline CDR1 and CDR2 sequences are LNHDA and SQIVND (reference sequence). Trimming took 5 bases from V and 5 from J, leaving 10 bases between them. CDR3 size: 12 residues. The chain's CDR3 is CASSPGGDEQYF. The CDR3 bases are TGTGCCAGTAGTCCGGGTGGTGACGAGCAGTACTTC.

This clone was observed a handful of times. CDR3 amino acids: CASSPPVQAGANVLTF. For the CDR3, the DNA is TGTGCCAGCTCACCACCTGTACAGGCTGGGGCCAACGTCCTGACTTTC. V gene TRBV18 combines with J gene TRBJ2-6; tentatively, D is TRBD1 (5 bases). The ends were cut back, 0 bases at V and 2 bases at J, with 8 bases in the middle. The CDR3 has 16 residues. Germline V lookup: CDR1 KGHSH, CDR2 LQKENI.

This chain connects TRBV19 to TRBJ1-2, with D maybe TRBD1 (6 bases). The length of the CDR3 is 16 residues. V shed 5 bases and J shed 1 base, with 17 bases lying between them. CDR1 and CDR2 from the germline V gene are LNHDA and SQIVND (reference sequence). The CDR3 is CASSLRLRGFNYGYTF. Written as DNA, the CDR3 is TGTGCCAGTAGTTTACGACTCAGGGGATTTAACTATGGCTACACCTTC.

This clone was detected only once. The J gene is TRBJ2-4, the V gene TRBV7-8; 8 positions agree with TRBD2. Germline assignment: CDR1 SGHVS and CDR2 FQNEAQ. Germline trimming cut 5 bases from V and 7 bases from J; bases unmatched to any gene: 4. The CDR3 sequence is 13 residues long. The CDR3 DNA sequence: TGTGCCAGCAGCGGAATAGCGGGGAACATTCAGTACTTC. It codes for CASSGIAGNIQYF. Together with reference TRBV7-8 and TRBJ2-4, the CDR3 gives the full variable domain: GAGVSQSPRYKVAKRGQDVALRCDPISGHVSLFWYQQALGQGPEFLTYFQNEAQLDKSGLPSDRFFAERPEGSVSTLKIQRTQQEDSAVYLCASSGIAGNIQYFGAGTRLSVL.

The CDR3 nucleotides are TGTGCCAGCAGTTCTAATGGCTACACCTTC. It encodes CASSSNGYTF. The rearrangement uses TRBV28 and TRBJ1-2; D is uncertain. Per the germline V gene, CDR1 is MDHEN and CDR2 is SYDVKM. Trimming removed 4 bases from V and 6 bases from J, with 3 bases in between. This CDR3 has 10 residues.

The gene calls are TRBV7-9 and TRBJ1-4; D unclear. Germline lookup yields CDR1 SEHNR and CDR2 FQNEAQ (reference sequence). The CDR3 totals 15 residues. Trimming removed 5 bases from V and 5 bases from J, with 15 bases in between. The CDR3 sequence: CASSDGLGTNEKLFF. DNA of the CDR3: TGTGCCAGCAGCGACGGTCTGGGCACAAATGAAAAACTGTTTTTT.

The chain carries TRBV7-2 and TRBJ2-3; 9 bases match TRBD2. Germline assignment: CDR1 SGHTA and CDR2 FQGNSA. The V gene end was trimmed by 1 base and the J gene end by 6 bases; junction bases not matched to a gene: 8. CDR3 length: 16 residues. The CDR3: CASSLGLAGIWDTQYF. The CDR3 DNA follows: TGTGCCAGCAGCTTAGGGCTAGCGGGAATATGGGATACGCAGTATTTT.

The genes are TRBV27 and TRBJ1-5; D perhaps matches TRBD1 (5 bases). The V end lost 5 bases, the J end lost 0 bases, and 14 bases lay between the germline ends. This CDR3 contains 16 residues. Germline lookup yields CDR1 MNHEY and CDR2 SMNVEV (reference sequence). The CDR3 DNA reads TGTGCCAGCAGTCCATCGGAGGGGCCTAGCAATCAGCCCCAGCATTTT. It codes for CASSPSEGPSNQPQHF.

CDR3 bases: TGTGCCAGCAGCTTGGGCAGGGTTGGCAATTCACCCCTCCACTTT. It yields the protein CASSLGRVGNSPLHF. This sequence joins TRBV5-4 and TRBJ1-6, with D possibly TRBD1 on 5 matching bases. Germline V gene data show CDR1 as SGHNT and CDR2 as YYREEE (reference sequence). The CDR3 totals 15 residues. The V and J ends lost 0 bases and 7 bases respectively, with 11 bases between them.